This record covers a single T cell receptor beta chain. In its sample, this clone was seen a few times. It lacks a known antigen. The input lacks base qualities; no much larger clone sits a single base away. The record originates from a study of beta chain features in type 1 diabetes (dated 2018 in TCRdb). With respect to the entire study: No differences in mean age, gender distribution, total cell number or subset yield were found between patients and healthy donors. A total of over 90,000,000 sorted cells were examined across all samples, and a strong correlation was observed between cell number per subset and RNA yield. In the study, TCRB repertoires of sorted circulating CD4+ T cell subsets from recently diagnosed type 1 diabetes patients were compared with those of matched healthy donors. Whereas all 30 or so donors provided naive and central memory subsets, regulatory and stem cell-like memory subsets were isolated from just 8 patients and about 8 healthy donors.

The germline V end is reduced by 4 bases and the J end by 7 bases; junction bases left unmatched: 16. The CDR3 numbers 19 residues from cysteine through phenylalanine. Kept here is only the CDR3 DNA, which spans 57 bases and is read in frame from base 1. CDR1 MDHEN and CDR2 SYDVKM are derived from the germline V gene. From each donor, a single peripheral blood sample of 95 to 150 mL on average was drawn into heparinised tubes. A BD FACSAria II and a panel including CD45RO, CCR7, CD25, CD127, CD95 and CD27 were used to sort naive, central memory, regulatory and stem cell-like memory CD4+ T cells. All sorted populations exceeded 95% purity. PBMCs were isolated right away by Lymphoprep density gradient centrifugation and were stained directly, without culture. To minimize batch effects, samples were stained and sorted in pairs, one healthy donor with one patient per experiment. What the study reported, not specific to this receptor: The naive, central memory and regulatory TCRB repertoires appeared to resemble one another more closely among patients than among healthy donors. Only small numbers of individuals were included in the HLA sub-analyses, which left unresolved whether HLA type had any influence on TCRB rearrangement. At VDJ recombination sites, patients with type 1 diabetes made fewer insertions and deleted more nucleotides, a pattern implying thymic rearrangement abnormalities. Because cDNA was sequenced instead of genomic DNA, activated cells with high expression could be over-represented, although the groups did not differ in activation or CD3 levels. In all four CD4+ subsets, TCRB CDR3 length was moderately but significantly shorter in type 1 diabetes patients. Shorter templates might be favored by PCR, yet because patient and control samples were amplified and corrected together, any such skew would affect both groups equally.

All of the isolated RNA was reverse transcribed with the High Capacity cDNA Reverse Transcription Kit, so expressed TCRB transcripts were sequenced. Naive, central memory and regulatory T cell samples underwent deep immunoSEQ sequencing, averaging about 3.57 million total reads per sample. Sorted cells were lysed in RLT buffer, and RNA was extracted using DNase-treated RNeasy Micro or Mini kits according to cell number. To prevent cross-contamination, every cell subset was processed on its own, while patient and healthy donor samples were processed together. TCRB sequences were amplified from cDNA with the immunoSEQ multiplex PCR, producing 87-bp fragments spanning the CDR3 region. Sequencing of the amplicons was done on the Illumina HiSeq platform. As for the authors' bioinformatics: PCR bias was corrected computationally using synthetic template baselines, and reads within Hamming distance 2 were collapsed, with unmergeable singletons discarded. Reads were aligned against IMGT so that V, D and J genes, CDR3 length and insertions or deletions at six rearrangement sites could be assigned. Within each subset, clonotype counts were normalized to the number of sorted cells before true diversity and Gini coefficients were calculated with the tcR R package. Repertoire sharing was quantified using the overlap coefficient calculated on TCRB nucleotide sequences. Out-of-frame TCRB sequences from naive cells were analyzed to stand in for the pre-selection repertoire. TCRdb holds this immuneACCESS table with in-frame rearrangements only. Some clones are missing; in checked studies, unresolved V genes explain under half, and the rest has no known cause. D and trimming come from the DNA, and the V and J calls and clone size come from that table. The sample profile shows 350,000 to 450,000 clones; about 15% of them were found once. Of the sample, under 0.02% is held by the ten largest clones.

The sequence joins TRBV28 to TRBJ2-1, with 13 bases in between that match TRBD2. Sequenced material: naive CD4+ T cells from blood. Interpreted using the paper, the cell subset or site label stands for: true naive CD4+ T cells. The sequence derives from a woman aged 18-35 years in good health. In nucleotide form, the sequence is TGTGCCAGCAGTTCCCCCGGACTAGCGGGAGAATGGAGTGGTAATGAGCAGTTCTTC. Translated, this is CASSSPGLAGEWSGNEQFF.